This TCR beta chain stems from a study of early T cells in non-severe SARS-CoV-2 infection. TCRdb ran MiXCR on the 5' RACE reads and lists one entry per CDR3 protein. The profile shows about 59,000 distinct CDR3 sequences, around an eighth of them singletons. This clonotype showed up just a few times. The receptor was isolated from an adult who was a healthcare worker with PCR-confirmed SARS-CoV-2 infection or an uninfected control (not recorded which). Sequencing used whole blood.

CDR3 coding DNA: TGTGCCAGCAGTTCCAGACTAGCGGGGCTCAATGAGCAGTTCTTC. As protein: CASSSRLAGLNEQFF. J is TRBJ2-1 and V is TRBV6-2 or TRBV6-3, with 11 bases identical to TRBD2. V was pared by 4 bases and J by 6 bases, with 5 bases of the junction left unmatched. CDR1 is MNHEY and CDR2 is SVGEGT in the germline V gene. The CDR3 has 15 residues.